This TCR beta chain was profiled in a study of blood T cell repertoires in COVID-19. Overall study: Samples representing acute and convalescent COVID-19 were sourced from the United States, Italy and Spain. Sources were T cells, B-cell-depleted T cells, or PBMCs; the material itself was cDNA or gDNA.

V was cut by 5 bases and J by 7 bases, with 14 bases left in between. In germline, CDR1 is LNHDA, CDR2 SQIVND (reference sequence). The CDR3 covers 14 residues. How the authors handled the data: For nucleated cells, counts were estimated from reference gene primer amplification. Libraries were prepared by immunoSEQ multiplex PCR; TCRdb keeps only in-frame clonotypes and omits some of them. The D gene and trimming were derived from the DNA, and the V and J assignments and clone size from that table. The sample records approximately 110,000 clones, roughly two thirds being singletons. The TCR was taken from a man older than 75 with acute or convalescent COVID-19. The specimen sequenced was peripheral blood. This chain connects TRBV19 to TRBJ2-2, with D perhaps TRBD1 (5 bases). The CDR3 sequence: CASSVGTGVGELFF. The CDR3 DNA is TGTGCCAGTAGTGTGGGAACAGGAGTCGGGGAGCTGTTTTTT.